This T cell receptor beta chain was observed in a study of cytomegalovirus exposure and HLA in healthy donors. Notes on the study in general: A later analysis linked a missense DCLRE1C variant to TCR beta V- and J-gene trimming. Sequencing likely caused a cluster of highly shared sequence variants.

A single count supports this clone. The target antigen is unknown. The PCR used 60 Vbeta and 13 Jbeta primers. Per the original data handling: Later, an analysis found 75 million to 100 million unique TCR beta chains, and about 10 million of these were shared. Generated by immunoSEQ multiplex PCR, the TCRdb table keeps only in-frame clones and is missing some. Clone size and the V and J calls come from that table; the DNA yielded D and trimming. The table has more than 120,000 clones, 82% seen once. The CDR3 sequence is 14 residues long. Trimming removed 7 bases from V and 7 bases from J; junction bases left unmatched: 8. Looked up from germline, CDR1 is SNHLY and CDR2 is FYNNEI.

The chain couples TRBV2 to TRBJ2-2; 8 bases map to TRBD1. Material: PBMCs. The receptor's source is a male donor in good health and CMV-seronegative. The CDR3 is CASNNDRGGGELFF. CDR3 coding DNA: TGTGCCAGCAATAACGACAGGGGCGGCGGGGAGCTGTTTTTT.